A single sample gave rise to the 2 T cell receptor beta chains below, sequenced in a study of monozygotic twins with inflammatory bowel disease. TCRdb processed the 5' RACE reads again and assigns one entry to each CDR3 protein, with no DNA. The table for this sample gives approximately 400,000 distinct CDR3 sequences. Source material: blood. These receptors originate from a human donor with ulcerative colitis or Crohn's disease, or a healthy co-twin of an affected twin (not recorded which).

The V and J genes are TRBV5-5 and TRBJ2-1; TCRdb's assignment of TRBD1 cannot be checked, as there is no DNA. The CDR3 loop spans 14 amino acids. The germline CDR1 and CDR2 sequences are SGHKS and YYEKEE (reference sequence). CDR3 protein: CASSLGQGIGEQFF.

This chain links TRBV3-1 with TRBJ2-1; no DNA is available, so the TRBD1 call from TCRdb remains unchecked. Germline V gene sequence: CDR1 LGHDT, CDR2 YNNKEL (reference sequence). The CDR3 totals 17 residues. The CDR3 sequence is CASSRGHWGEAIHEQFF.